The TCR beta chain under discussion was sequenced for a study of response to subunit inactivated influenza vaccine. Study results and caveats: The authors suggested that every seasonal influenza vaccination recruits few new T cells.

V was clipped by 4 bases and J by 6 bases, with 13 bases between them. CDR3 length equals 14 residues. CDR1 and CDR2 (germline): SGHRS, YFSETQ. TCRdb re-called the RT-PCR reads with MiXCR, one entry per CDR3 protein. This table holds about 620,000 distinct CDR3 sequences, approximately 12% found once. In regard to this clonotype: Its antigen remains unidentified.

The chain employs TRBV5-1 and TRBJ2-2; D is undetermined. The source of this sequence is a man aged 50 to 60 who received an inactivated influenza vaccine. The source material was PBMCs from blood, sampled on the day of vaccination. DNA of the CDR3: TGCGCCAGCAGCCTAGACGCATCACCCGGGGAGCTGTTTTTT. It is translated as CASSLDASPGELFF.